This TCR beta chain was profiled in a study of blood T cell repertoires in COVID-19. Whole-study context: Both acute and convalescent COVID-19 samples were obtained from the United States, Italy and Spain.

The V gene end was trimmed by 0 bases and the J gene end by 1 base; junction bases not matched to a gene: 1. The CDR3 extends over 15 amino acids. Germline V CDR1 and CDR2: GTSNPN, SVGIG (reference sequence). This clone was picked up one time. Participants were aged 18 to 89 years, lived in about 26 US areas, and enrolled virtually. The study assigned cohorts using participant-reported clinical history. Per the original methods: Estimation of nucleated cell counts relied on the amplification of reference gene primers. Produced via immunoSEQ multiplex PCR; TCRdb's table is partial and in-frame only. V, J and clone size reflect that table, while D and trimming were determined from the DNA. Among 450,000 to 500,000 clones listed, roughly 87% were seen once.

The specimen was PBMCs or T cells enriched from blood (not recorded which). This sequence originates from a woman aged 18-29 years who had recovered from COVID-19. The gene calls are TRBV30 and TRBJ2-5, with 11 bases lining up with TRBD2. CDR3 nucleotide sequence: TGTGCCTGGAGTGTAGGGACTAGCGGCCAAGAGACCCAGTACTTC. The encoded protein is CAWSVGTSGQETQYF.